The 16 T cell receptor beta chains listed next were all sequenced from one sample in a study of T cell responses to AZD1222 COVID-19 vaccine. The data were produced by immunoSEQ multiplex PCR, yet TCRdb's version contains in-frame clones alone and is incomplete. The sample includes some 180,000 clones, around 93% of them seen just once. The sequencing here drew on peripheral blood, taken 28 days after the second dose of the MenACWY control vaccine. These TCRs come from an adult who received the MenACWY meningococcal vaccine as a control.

CDR3: CASRVAGGRTDTQYF. Written as DNA, the CDR3 is TGTGCCAGCCGGGTAGCGGGGGGACGCACAGATACGCAGTATTTT. The rearrangement links TRBV6-5 to TRBJ2-3; 10 bases are a match to TRBD2. The junction had 6 bases not matched to a gene; V was cut back by 8 bases and J by 1 base. CDR1 and CDR2 (germline): MNHEY, SVGAGI. This CDR3 region has 15 residues.

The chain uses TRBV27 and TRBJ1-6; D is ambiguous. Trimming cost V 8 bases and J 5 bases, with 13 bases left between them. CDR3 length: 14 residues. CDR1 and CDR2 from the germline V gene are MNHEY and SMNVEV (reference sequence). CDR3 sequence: CASRPASNNSPLHF. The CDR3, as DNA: TGTGCCAGCCGCCCGGCGTCCAATAATTCACCCCTCCACTTT.

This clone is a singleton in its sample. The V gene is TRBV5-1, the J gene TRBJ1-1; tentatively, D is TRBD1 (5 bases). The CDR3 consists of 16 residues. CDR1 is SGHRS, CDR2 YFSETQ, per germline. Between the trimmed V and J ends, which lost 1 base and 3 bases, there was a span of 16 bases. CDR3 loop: CASSLSRGGADTEAFF. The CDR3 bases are TGCGCCAGCAGCTTGAGTCGGGGAGGGGCGGACACTGAAGCTTTCTTT.

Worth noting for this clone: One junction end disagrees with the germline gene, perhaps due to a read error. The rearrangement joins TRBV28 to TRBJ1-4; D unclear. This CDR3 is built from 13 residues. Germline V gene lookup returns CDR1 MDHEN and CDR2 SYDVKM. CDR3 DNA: TGTGCCAGCGGTTTCTTTGTGGGCGAAAAACTGTTTTTT. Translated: CASGFFVGEKLFF.

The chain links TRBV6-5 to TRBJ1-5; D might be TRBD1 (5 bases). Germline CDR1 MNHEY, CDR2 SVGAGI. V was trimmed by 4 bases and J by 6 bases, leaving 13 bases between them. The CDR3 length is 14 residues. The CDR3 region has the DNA TGTGCCAGCAGTTCTCAGGGTAGGAGTCAGCCCCAGCATTTT. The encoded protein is CASSSQGRSQPQHF.

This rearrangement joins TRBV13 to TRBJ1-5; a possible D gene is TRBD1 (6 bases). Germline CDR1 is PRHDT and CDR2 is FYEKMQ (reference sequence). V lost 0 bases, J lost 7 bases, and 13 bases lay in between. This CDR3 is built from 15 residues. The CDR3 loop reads CASSLGDRRSQPQHF. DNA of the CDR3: TGTGCCAGCAGCTTAGGGGACAGAAGGAGCCAGCCCCAGCATTTT.

The DNA of the CDR3 is TGTGCCAGTAGTATCACAGGGGGTCCTAGCAATCAGCCCCAGCATTTT. Its protein product is CASSITGGPSNQPQHF. The chain joins TRBV19 to TRBJ1-5; 8 nucleotides match TRBD1. V lost 3 bases and J lost 0; bases outside the gene matches: 4. The V gene's germline CDR1 is LNHDA and CDR2 SQIVND (reference sequence). The CDR3 is 16 residues long.

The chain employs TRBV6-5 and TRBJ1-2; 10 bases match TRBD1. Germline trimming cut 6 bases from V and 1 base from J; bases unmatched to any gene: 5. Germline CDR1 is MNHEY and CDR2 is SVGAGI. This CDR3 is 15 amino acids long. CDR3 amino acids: CASRDRDRGNYGYTF. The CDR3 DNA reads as TGTGCCAGCAGAGACCGGGACAGGGGTAACTATGGCTACACCTTC.

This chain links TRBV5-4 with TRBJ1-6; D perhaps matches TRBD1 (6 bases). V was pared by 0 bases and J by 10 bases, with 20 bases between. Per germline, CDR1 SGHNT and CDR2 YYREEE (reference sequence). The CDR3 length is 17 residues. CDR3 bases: TGTGCCAGCAGCTTGGGCCCCTCTAACAGGGAAGGGTCACCCCTCCACTTT. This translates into CASSLGPSNREGSPLHF. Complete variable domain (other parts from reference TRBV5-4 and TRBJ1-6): ETGVTQSPTHLIKTRGQQVTLRCSSQSGHNTVSWYQQALGQGPQFIFQYYREEENGRGNFPPRFSGLQFPNYSSELNVNALELDDSALYLCASSLGPSNREGSPLHFGNGTRLTVT.

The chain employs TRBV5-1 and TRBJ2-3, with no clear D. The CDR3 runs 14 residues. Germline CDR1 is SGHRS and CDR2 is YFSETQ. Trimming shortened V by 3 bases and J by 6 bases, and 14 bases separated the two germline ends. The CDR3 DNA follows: TGCGCCAGCAGCTACCGCCCCGAAGGGGATACGCAGTATTTT. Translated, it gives CASSYRPEGDTQYF.

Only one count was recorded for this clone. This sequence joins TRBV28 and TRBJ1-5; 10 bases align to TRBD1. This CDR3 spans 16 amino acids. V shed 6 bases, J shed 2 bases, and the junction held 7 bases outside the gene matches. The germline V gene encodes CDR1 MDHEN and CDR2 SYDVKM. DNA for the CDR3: TGTGCCAGCAGCTCCTCCGGGACAGGGGGCAATCAGCCCCAGCATTTT. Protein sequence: CASSSSGTGGNQPQHF.

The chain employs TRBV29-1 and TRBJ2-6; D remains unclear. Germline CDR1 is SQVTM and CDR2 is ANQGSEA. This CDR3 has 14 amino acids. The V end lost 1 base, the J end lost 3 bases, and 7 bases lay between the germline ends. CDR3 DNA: TGCAGCGTTGAAGCTTGGGATGGGGCCAACGTCCTGACTTTC. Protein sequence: CSVEAWDGANVLTF.

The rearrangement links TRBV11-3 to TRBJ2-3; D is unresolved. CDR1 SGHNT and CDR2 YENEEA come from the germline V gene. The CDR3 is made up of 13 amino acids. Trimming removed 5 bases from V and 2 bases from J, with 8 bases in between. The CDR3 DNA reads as TGTGCCAGCAGCCGGACCTCCACAGATACGCAGTATTTT. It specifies CASSRTSTDTQYF.

For the CDR3, the DNA is TGTGCCAGCAGCTCACAGGGCGCGAGTACTGAAGCTTTCTTT. Protein sequence: CASSSQGASTEAFF. The V and J genes are TRBV7-2 and TRBJ1-1; D possibly corresponds to TRBD1 (6 bases). Trimming removed 4 bases from V and 5 bases from J, with 14 bases in between. The CDR3 is 14 residues long. Germline assignment: CDR1 SGHTA and CDR2 FQGNSA.

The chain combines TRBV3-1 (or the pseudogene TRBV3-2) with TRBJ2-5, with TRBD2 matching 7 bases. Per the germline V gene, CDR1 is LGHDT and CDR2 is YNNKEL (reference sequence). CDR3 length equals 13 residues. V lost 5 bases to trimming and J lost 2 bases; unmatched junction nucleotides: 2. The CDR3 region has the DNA TGTGCCAGCAGCAAAGCGGGGCAAGAGACCCAGTACTTC. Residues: CASSKAGQETQYF.

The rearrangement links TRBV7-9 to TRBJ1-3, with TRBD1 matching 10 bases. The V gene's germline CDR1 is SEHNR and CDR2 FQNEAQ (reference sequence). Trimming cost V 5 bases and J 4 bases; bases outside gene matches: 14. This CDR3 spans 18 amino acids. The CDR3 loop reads CASSPGTGVILMGNTIYF. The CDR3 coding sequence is TGTGCCAGCAGCCCCGGGACAGGGGTTATTTTAATGGGAAACACCATATATTTT.